This T cell receptor (beta chain) was identified during a study of PD-1 blockade in classical Hodgkin lymphoma. Turning to the study itself: Patients were treated with nivolumab at 3 mg/kg, and this was given intravenously every 2 weeks.

TCRdb's table, derived via immunoSEQ multiplex PCR, lists solely in-frame clones and lacks some. The sample consists of 100,000 to 130,000 clones, roughly 87% of them appearing once. Patients all relapsed after autologous stem cell transplantation, and there was variation in brentuximab vedotin exposure. Broader study findings: Complete responders possessed baseline diversity comparable to newly diagnosed patients.

V lost 2 bases and J 4 bases, leaving 16 bases between the germline ends. Looked up from germline, CDR1 is SGHKS and CDR2 is YYEKEE (reference sequence). The CDR3 has 16 residues. About this clone itself: The antigen remains unidentified.

The source material was peripheral blood mononuclear cells (PBMCs), sampled before the second cycle of nivolumab. The V call is TRBV5-5, the J call TRBJ1-3, with D unclear. The sequence was obtained from a human donor with classical Hodgkin lymphoma. Written as DNA, the CDR3 is TGTGCCAGCAGCTTCCGACGCTACCTGGAGGGAAACACCATATATTTT. Its protein is CASSFRRYLEGNTIYF.